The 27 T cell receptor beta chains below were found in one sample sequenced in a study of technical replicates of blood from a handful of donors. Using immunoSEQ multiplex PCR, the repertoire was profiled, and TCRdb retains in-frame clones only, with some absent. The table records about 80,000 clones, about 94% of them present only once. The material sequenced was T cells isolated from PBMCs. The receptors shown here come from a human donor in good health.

CDR3 region: CASSLEGAREETQYF. The CDR3 DNA reads TGCGCCAGCAGCTTGGAGGGGGCTAGGGAAGAGACCCAGTACTTC. V is TRBV5-1 and J is TRBJ2-5; 7 bases fit TRBD1. The CDR3 is 15 amino acids. V lost 0 bases and J lost 3; bases outside the gene matches: 5. Germline CDR1 and CDR2: SGHRS and YFSETQ.

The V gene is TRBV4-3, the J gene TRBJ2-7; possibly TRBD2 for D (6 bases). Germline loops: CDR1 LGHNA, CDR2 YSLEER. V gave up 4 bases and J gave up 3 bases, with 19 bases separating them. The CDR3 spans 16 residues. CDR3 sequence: CASSLGGDLGVYEQYF. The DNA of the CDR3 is TGCGCCAGCAGCCTAGGCGGGGACCTCGGGGTCTACGAGCAGTACTTC.

The CDR3 is CASSLGTGYGYTF. For the CDR3, the DNA is TGTGCCAGCAGCTTAGGGACAGGTTATGGCTACACCTTC. This chain links TRBV7-9 with TRBJ1-2, with 7 bases fitting TRBD1. In germline, CDR1 is SEHNR, CDR2 FQNEAQ (reference sequence). CDR3 length: 13 amino acids. Germline trimming cut 1 base from V and 5 bases from J; bases unmatched to any gene: 1.

This chain's CDR3 is CASSIDGQEPLYEQYF. The CDR3 region has the DNA TGTGCCAGTAGTATCGACGGACAAGAACCCCTCTACGAGCAGTACTTC. The genes are TRBV19 and TRBJ2-7, with D tentatively TRBD1 (5 bases). Germline loops: CDR1 LNHDA, CDR2 SQIVND (reference sequence). The CDR3 is 16 residues long. With 3 bases removed from V and 3 bases from J, the gap between germline ends came to 18 bases. Supplemented by reference TRBV19 and TRBJ2-7, the full variable domain reads DGGITQSPKYLFRKEGQNVTLSCEQNLNHDAMYWYRQDPGQGLRLIYYSQIVNDFQKGDIAEGYSVSREKKESFPLTVTSAQKNPTAFYLCASSIDGQEPLYEQYFGPGTRLTVT.

CDR3 region: CASSEGQGEQQYF. CDR3 in DNA: TGTGCCAGCAGCGAGGGACAGGGGGAGCAACAGTACTTC. V usage is TRBV7-3 and J usage is TRBJ2-7, with 11 bases fitting TRBD1. Losses at the gene ends were 5 bases for V and 10 bases for J; bases not matched to a gene: 7. This CDR3 spans 13 amino acids. CDR1 SGHTA and CDR2 FQGTGA come from the germline V gene. The full variable domain, rest sourced from reference TRBV7-3 and TRBJ2-7, is GAGVSQTPSNKVTEKGKYVELRCDPISGHTALYWYRQSLGQGPEFLIYFQGTGAADDSGLPNDRFFAVRPEGSVSTLKIQRTERGDSAVYLCASSEGQGEQQYFGPGTRLTVT.

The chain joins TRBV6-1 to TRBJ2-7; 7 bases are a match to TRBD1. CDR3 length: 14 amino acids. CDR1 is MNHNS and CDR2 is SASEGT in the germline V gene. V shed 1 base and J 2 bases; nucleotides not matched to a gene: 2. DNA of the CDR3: TGTGCCAGCAGTGAAGGGGACAGAACCTACGAGCAGTACTTC. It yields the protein CASSEGDRTYEQYF.

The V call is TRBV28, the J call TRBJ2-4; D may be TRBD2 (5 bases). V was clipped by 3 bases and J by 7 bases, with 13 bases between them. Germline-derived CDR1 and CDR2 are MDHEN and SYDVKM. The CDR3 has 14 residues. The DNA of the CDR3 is TGTGCCAGCAGTTTGGACTCCTTGAGGAACATTCAGTACTTC. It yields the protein CASSLDSLRNIQYF.

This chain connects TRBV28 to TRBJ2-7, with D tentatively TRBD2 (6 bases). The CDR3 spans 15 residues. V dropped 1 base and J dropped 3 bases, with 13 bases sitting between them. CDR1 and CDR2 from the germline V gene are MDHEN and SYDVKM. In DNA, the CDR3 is TGTGCCAGCAGTTTATACGGGGGAGAGCGCTACGAGCAGTACTTC. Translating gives CASSLYGGERYEQYF.

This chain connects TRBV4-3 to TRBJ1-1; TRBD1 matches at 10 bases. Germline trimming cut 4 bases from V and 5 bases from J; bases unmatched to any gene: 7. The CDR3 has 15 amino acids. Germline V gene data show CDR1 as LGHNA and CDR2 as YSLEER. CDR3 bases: TGCGCCAGCAGCCCCACCGGGACAGGGGCGACTGAAGCTTTCTTT. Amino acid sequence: CASSPTGTGATEAFF.

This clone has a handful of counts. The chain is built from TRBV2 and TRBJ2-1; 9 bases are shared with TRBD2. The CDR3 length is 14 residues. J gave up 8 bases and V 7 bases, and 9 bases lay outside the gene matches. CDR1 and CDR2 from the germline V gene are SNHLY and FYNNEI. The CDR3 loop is CASMGREGGDEQFF. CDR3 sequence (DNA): TGTGCCAGCATGGGGCGGGAGGGGGGCGATGAGCAGTTCTTC.

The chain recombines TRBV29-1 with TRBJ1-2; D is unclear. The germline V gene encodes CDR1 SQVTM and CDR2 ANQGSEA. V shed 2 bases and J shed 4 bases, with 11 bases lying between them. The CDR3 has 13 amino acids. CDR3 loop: CSVEWDGSYGYTF. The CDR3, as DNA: TGCAGCGTTGAATGGGATGGGAGCTATGGCTACACCTTC.

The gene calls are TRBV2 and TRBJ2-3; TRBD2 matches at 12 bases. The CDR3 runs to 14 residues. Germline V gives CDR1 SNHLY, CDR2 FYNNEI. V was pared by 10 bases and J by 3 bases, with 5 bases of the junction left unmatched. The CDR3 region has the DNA TGTGCCAACGGACTAGCGGGACCAACAGATACGCAGTATTTT. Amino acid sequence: CANGLAGPTDTQYF.

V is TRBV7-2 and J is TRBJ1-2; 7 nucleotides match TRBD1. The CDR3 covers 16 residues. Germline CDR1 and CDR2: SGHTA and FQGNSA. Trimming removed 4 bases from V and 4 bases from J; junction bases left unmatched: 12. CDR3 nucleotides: TGTGCCAGCAGCTCACGAGGTACAGGGGTTGGCTATGGCTACACCTTC. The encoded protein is CASSSRGTGVGYGYTF.

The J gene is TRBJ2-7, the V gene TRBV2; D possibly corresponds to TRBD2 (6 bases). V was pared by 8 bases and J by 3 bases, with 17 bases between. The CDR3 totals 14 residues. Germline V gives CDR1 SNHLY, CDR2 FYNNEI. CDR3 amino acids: CASGLEGLFYEQYF. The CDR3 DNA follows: TGTGCCAGCGGGTTAGAGGGACTTTTCTACGAGCAGTACTTC. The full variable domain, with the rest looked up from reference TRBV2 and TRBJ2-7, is EPEVTQTPSHQVTQMGQEVILRCVPISNHLYFYWYRQILGQKVEFLVSFYNNEISEKSEIFDDQFSVERPDGSNFTLKIRSTKLEDSAMYFCASGLEGLFYEQYFGPGTRLTVT.

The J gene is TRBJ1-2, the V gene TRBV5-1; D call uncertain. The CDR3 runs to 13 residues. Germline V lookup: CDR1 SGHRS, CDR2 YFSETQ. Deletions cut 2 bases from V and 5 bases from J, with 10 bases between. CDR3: CASSFYNDYGYTF. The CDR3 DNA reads TGCGCCAGCAGCTTTTACAACGATTATGGCTACACCTTC.

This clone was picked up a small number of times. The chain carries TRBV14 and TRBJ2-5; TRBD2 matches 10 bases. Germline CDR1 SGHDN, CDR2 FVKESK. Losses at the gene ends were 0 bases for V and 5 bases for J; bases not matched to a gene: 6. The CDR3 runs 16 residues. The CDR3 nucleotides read TGTGCCAGCAGCCAAGATTGGCTAGCGGGAGACGAGACCCAGTACTTC. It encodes CASSQDWLAGDETQYF.

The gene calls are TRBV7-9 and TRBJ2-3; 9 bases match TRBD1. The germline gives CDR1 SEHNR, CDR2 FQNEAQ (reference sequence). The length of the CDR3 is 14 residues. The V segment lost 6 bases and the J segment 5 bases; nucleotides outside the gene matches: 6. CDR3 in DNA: TGTGCCAGCAGTTCAGGGACAGGGAGAGATACGCAGTATTTT. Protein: CASSSGTGRDTQYF.

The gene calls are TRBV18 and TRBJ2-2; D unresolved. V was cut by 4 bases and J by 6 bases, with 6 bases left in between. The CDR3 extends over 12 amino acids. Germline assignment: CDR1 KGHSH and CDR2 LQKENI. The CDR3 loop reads CASSQQSGELFF. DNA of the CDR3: TGTGCCAGCTCACAACAGTCCGGGGAGCTGTTTTTT.

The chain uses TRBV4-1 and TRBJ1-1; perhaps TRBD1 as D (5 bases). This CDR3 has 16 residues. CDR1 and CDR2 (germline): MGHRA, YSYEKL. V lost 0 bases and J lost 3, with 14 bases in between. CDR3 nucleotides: TGCGCCAGCAGCCAAGAAGGGGAGGGCTTGGACACTGAAGCTTTCTTT. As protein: CASSQEGEGLDTEAFF.

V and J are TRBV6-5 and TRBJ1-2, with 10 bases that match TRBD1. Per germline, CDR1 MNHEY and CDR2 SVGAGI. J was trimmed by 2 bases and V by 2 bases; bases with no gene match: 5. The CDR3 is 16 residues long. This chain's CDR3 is CASSYTRTGGNYGYTF. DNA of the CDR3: TGTGCCAGCAGTTACACCCGGACAGGGGGGAACTATGGCTACACCTTC.

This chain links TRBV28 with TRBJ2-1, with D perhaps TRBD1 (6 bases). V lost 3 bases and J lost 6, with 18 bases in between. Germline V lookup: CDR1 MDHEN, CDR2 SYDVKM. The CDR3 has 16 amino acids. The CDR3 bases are TGTGCCAGCAGTTTCACAGGGTATCAAATGGGCAATGAGCAGTTCTTC. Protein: CASSFTGYQMGNEQFF.

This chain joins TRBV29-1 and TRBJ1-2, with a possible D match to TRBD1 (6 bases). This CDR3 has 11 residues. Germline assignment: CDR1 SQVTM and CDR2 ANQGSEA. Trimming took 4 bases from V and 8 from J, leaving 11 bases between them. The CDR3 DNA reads TGCAGCGTTGGGTCAGGGGACGGCTACACCTTC. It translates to CSVGSGDGYTF.

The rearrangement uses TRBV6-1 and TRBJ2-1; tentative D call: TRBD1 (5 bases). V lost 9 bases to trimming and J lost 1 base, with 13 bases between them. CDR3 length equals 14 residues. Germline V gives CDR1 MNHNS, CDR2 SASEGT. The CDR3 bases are TGTGCCAGTACTGTCAGGGCTTCCTACAATGAGCAGTTCTTC. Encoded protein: CASTVRASYNEQFF.

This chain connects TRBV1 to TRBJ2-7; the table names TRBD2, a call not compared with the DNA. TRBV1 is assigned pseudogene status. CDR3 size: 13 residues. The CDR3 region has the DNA TGCACCAGCAGCCAAGCACTCTATTACGAGCAGTACTTC. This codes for CTSSQALYYEQYF.

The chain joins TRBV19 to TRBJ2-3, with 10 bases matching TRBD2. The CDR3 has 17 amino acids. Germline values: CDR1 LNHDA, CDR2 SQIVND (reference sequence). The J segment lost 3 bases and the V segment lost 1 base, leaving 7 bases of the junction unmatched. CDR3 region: CASSIGLAGTATDTQYF. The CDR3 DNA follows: TGTGCCAGTAGTATAGGACTAGCGGGTACAGCAACAGATACGCAGTATTTT.

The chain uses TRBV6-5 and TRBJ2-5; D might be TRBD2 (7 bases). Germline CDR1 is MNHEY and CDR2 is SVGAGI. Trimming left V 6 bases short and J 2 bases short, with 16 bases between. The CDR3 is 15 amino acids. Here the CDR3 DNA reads TGTGCCAGCAGCGGGCTAGGGGGGGGGCAAGAGACCCAGTACTTC. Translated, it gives CASSGLGGGQETQYF.

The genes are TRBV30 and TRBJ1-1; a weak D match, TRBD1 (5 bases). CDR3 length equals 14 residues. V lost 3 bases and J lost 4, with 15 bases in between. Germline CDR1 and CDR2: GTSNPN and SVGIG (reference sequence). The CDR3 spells CAWSPGYESTEAFF. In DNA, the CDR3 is TGTGCCTGGAGCCCAGGGTATGAAAGCACTGAAGCTTTCTTT.